The clone carrying this T cell receptor beta chain occurred a few times. What it recognizes is unknown. The data originate from a study of beta chain features in type 1 diabetes. Sequenced material consisted of expressed TCRB transcripts (all of the isolated RNA was reverse transcribed). Profiled with immunoSEQ multiplex PCR; TCRdb holds only in-frame clones, not every one. The repertoire consists of more than 250,000 clones, with over 12% occurring once and the leading ten covering 0.015% to 0.017%. Whole-study results and caveats: TCRB CDR3s from Type 1 diabetes patients were moderately but significantly shorter in all four CD4+ subsets. Patients and controls would be equally affected if PCR favored shorter templates. Fewer insertions but more deletions were seen at VDJ junctions in type 1 diabetes patients.

Each donor gave one heparinised blood draw averaging about 116 mL. CD4+ cells of the naive, central memory, regulatory and stem cell-like memory types were sorted via CD45RO/CCR7/CD25/CD127/CD95/CD27. The sequenced sample was naive CD4+ T cells from blood. This clonotype originated in a young man with type 1 diabetes.

This CDR3 reads CAWRGSGSGKAYNEQFF. In nucleotides, the CDR3 is TGTGCCTGGAGGGGGAGTGGTAGCGGGAAAGCTTACAATGAGCAGTTCTTC. The gene calls are TRBV30 and TRBJ2-1; 8 positions agree with TRBD2. The CDR3 loop spans 17 amino acids. Losses at the gene ends were 3 bases for V and 4 bases for J; bases not matched to a gene: 14. In germline, CDR1 is GTSNPN, CDR2 SVGIG (reference sequence).